This T cell receptor (beta chain) was observed in a study of human T cells and chemical hapten exposure. Study as a whole: Once 0.01% DPC had been applied to the upper back by patch test, readings were taken at 6 days.

Each CDR3 protein is one row after TCRdb ran MiXCR on the RACE reads. Of under 120,000 distinct CDR3 sequences listed, about 11% are singletons. With 7 bases removed from V and 4 bases from J, the gap between germline ends came to 14 bases. The CDR3 loop spans 14 amino acids. Noted time point: patch test 1, 2 weeks after DPC sensitization. Stated treatment: therapeutic diphenylcyclopropenone sensitization with weekly scalp DPC. This clonotype was detected many times. Material: whole blood, obtained in connection with sensitization to the hapten diphenylcyclopropenone (DPC). The V gene is TRBV12-3 or TRBV12-4, the J gene TRBJ2-1; D possibly corresponds to TRBD2 (6 bases). This TCR was recovered from a woman aged 35 to 49 with alopecia areata. Some clones in this sample may be carry-over from other donors' samples. The CDR3 DNA sequence: TGTGCCAGCACCTTGACTAGAGAATACAATGAGCAGTTCTTC. It is translated as CASTLTREYNEQFF.